The 8 T cell receptor beta chains below were found in one sample sequenced in a study of PD-1 blockade in classical Hodgkin lymphoma. Profiling relied on immunoSEQ multiplex PCR, and the TCRdb table lists in-frame clones only, not all of them. The sample records roughly 10,000 clones, 80% being singletons. Each patient relapsed following autologous stem cell transplantation, and prior brentuximab vedotin exposure differed. Specimen: peripheral blood mononuclear cells (PBMCs), collected before the second cycle of nivolumab. Source of these receptors: a human donor with classical Hodgkin lymphoma.

The chain combines TRBV7-8 with TRBJ2-7, with D possibly being TRBD1 (6 bases). Germline CDR1 SGHVS, CDR2 FQNEAQ. The V gene lost 5 bases and the J gene lost 2 bases, with 13 bases spanning the gap. CDR3 size: 14 residues. CDR3 region: CASSPRTAAYEQYF. The CDR3 bases are TGTGCCAGCAGCCCAAGGACAGCGGCCTACGAGCAGTACTTC.

The chain carries TRBV18 and TRBJ1-5; D not certain. The CDR3 runs to 15 residues. Looked up from germline, CDR1 is KGHSH and CDR2 is LQKENI. The V end was cut by 3 bases, the J end by 0 bases, with 9 bases between. The CDR3 reads CASSPARVSNQPQHF. CDR3 DNA sequence: TGTGCCAGCTCACCGGCCAGAGTTAGCAATCAGCCCCAGCATTTT.

V and J are TRBV7-9 and TRBJ1-6; D uncertain. V shed 2 bases and J shed 0 bases, with 8 bases lying between them. The CDR3 covers 16 residues. CDR1 is SEHNR, CDR2 FQNEAQ, per germline (reference sequence). The CDR3 sequence is CASSLMGSSYNSPLHF. The CDR3 nucleotides read TGTGCCAGCAGCTTAATGGGAAGCTCCTATAATTCACCCCTCCACTTT.

This chain links TRBV19 with TRBJ1-1; D is unclear. CDR3 length equals 15 residues. The V and J ends lost 6 bases and 0 bases respectively, with 14 bases between them. Per germline, CDR1 LNHDA and CDR2 SQIVND (reference sequence). CDR3 amino acids: CASSQPRGLNTEAFF. The CDR3 bases are TGTGCCAGTAGCCAACCCCGCGGTTTGAACACTGAAGCTTTCTTT. The whole variable domain, filled in from reference TRBV19 and TRBJ1-1, reads DGGITQSPKYLFRKEGQNVTLSCEQNLNHDAMYWYRQDPGQGLRLIYYSQIVNDFQKGDIAEGYSVSREKKESFPLTVTSAQKNPTAFYLCASSQPRGLNTEAFFGQGTRLTVV.

CDR3 DNA sequence: TGTGCCAGCAGCTCCTGGGATTGGAGTCAGCCCCAGCATTTT. Translating gives CASSSWDWSQPQHF. The rearrangement links TRBV7-9 to TRBJ1-5, with D hard to call. The germline V gene has CDR1 SEHNR and CDR2 FQNEAQ (reference sequence). Between the trimmed V and J ends, which lost 4 bases and 6 bases, there was a span of 13 bases. The length of the CDR3 is 14 residues. The variable domain in full, completed from reference TRBV7-9 and TRBJ1-5, reads DTGVSQNPRHKITKRGQNVTFRCDPISEHNRLYWYRQTLGQGPEFLTYFQNEAQLEKSRLLSDRFSAERPKGSFSTLEIQRTEQGDSAMYLCASSSWDWSQPQHFGDGTRLSIL.

Notes on this clone: The junction departs from germline at one end; a sequencing error may be responsible. The chain employs TRBV6-5 and TRBJ2-7; D not certain. The CDR3 covers 15 residues. Germline CDR1 MNHEY, CDR2 SVGAGI. The CDR3 coding sequence is TGTGCCAGCAGTAATAGCCCAAGTTTCTCCAACGAGCAGTACTTC. Translating it yields CASSNSPSFSNEQYF.

The V call is TRBV13, the J call TRBJ2-3; D gene ambiguous. Germline-derived CDR1 and CDR2 are PRHDT and FYEKMQ (reference sequence). Trimming cost V 5 bases and J 2 bases, with 5 bases left between them. The CDR3 runs to 12 residues. DNA of the CDR3: TGTGCCAGCAGCCTATCCACAGATACGCAGTATTTT. It yields the protein CASSLSTDTQYF.

The chain has TRBV5-6 and TRBJ1-5; D is uncertain. From germline, CDR1 is SGHDT and CDR2 YYEEEE. With 0 bases removed from V and 5 bases from J, the gap between germline ends came to 6 bases. This CDR3 has 13 residues. For the CDR3, the DNA is TGTGCCAGCAGCTTGGGAGGCGATCAGCCCCAGCATTTT. Amino acids: CASSLGGDQPQHF. Based on the CDR3 plus reference TRBV5-6 and TRBJ1-5, the full variable domain is DAGVTQSPTHLIKTRGQQVTLRCSPKSGHDTVSWYQQALGQGPQFIFQYYEEEERQRGNFPDRFSGHQFPNYSSELNVNALLLGDSALYLCASSLGGDQPQHFGDGTRLSIL.